The 30 T cell receptor beta chains listed next were all sequenced from one sample in a study of T cell changes during pregnancy in multiple sclerosis. TCRdb's table, derived via immunoSEQ multiplex PCR, lists solely in-frame clones and lacks some. The sample lists tens of thousands of clones; 85% to 90% were seen once. Sequences were derived from CD4+ T cells from peripheral blood mononuclear cells, sampled in the first trimester of pregnancy. These receptors all come from a female donor with multiple sclerosis, enrolled in a pregnancy study.

J is TRBJ2-2 and V is TRBV19, with 9 bases aligning to TRBD1. Per the germline V gene, CDR1 is LNHDA and CDR2 is SQIVND (reference sequence). The CDR3 is 17 amino acids. Trimming at V came to 3 bases and at J to 2 bases, leaving 7 bases not matched to a gene. This CDR3 is CASSISRTGVNTGELFF. CDR3 DNA sequence: TGTGCCAGTAGTATTTCCCGGACAGGGGTAAACACCGGGGAGCTGTTTTTT.

The chain links TRBV6-6 to TRBJ2-1; no clear D. V dropped 8 bases and J dropped 7 bases, with 12 bases sitting between them. The CDR3 runs 12 residues. In germline, CDR1 is MNHNY, CDR2 SVGAGI (reference sequence). For the CDR3, the DNA is TGTGCCAGCTCACATGGCAGGAATGAGCAGTTCTTC. It is translated as CASSHGRNEQFF.

This clone has only one observation. The rearrangement links TRBV15 to TRBJ2-3, with 10 bases fitting TRBD2. V lost 2 bases, J lost 5 bases, and 4 bases stayed unmatched. This CDR3 comprises 15 residues. The germline gives CDR1 LNHNV, CDR2 YYDKDF (reference sequence). The CDR3 spells CATSRLAGEIDTQYF. Here the CDR3 DNA reads TGTGCCACCAGCAGACTAGCGGGGGAAATAGATACGCAGTATTTT.

The rearrangement uses TRBV4-1 and TRBJ2-1, with a weak D call TRBD2 (6 bases). The CDR3 runs to 12 residues. CDR1 is MGHRA, CDR2 YSYEKL, per germline. V was cut by 1 base and J by 11 bases, with 9 bases left in between. CDR3 sequence reads: CASSQVRTKQFF. CDR3 in DNA: TGCGCCAGCAGCCAAGTAAGGACTAAGCAGTTCTTC.

The chain is built from TRBV29-1 and TRBJ2-7; 7 bases map to TRBD1. Germline loops: CDR1 SQVTM, CDR2 ANQGSEA. With 4 bases clipped from V and 3 bases from J, the junction kept 9 bases outside the gene matches. The CDR3 length is 14 residues. The CDR3 here is CSVGPTQGDYEQYF. In nucleotides, the CDR3 is TGCAGCGTTGGGCCGACGCAGGGGGACTACGAGCAGTACTTC.

The CDR3 spells CASSPRRGREVGYTF. The CDR3 bases are TGTGCCAGCAGCCCCCGAAGGGGGCGCGAAGTTGGCTACACCTTC. The chain employs TRBV6-5 and TRBJ1-2; 7 bases are a match to TRBD1. In germline, CDR1 is MNHEY, CDR2 SVGAGI. The CDR3 spans 15 residues. V lost 6 bases to trimming and J lost 7 bases; unmatched junction nucleotides: 14.

The rearrangement links TRBV19 to TRBJ1-2; 10 bases fit TRBD1. CDR1 LNHDA and CDR2 SQIVND come from the germline V gene (reference sequence). The V and J ends lost 6 bases and 8 bases, in that order; junction bases with no gene match: 6. CDR3 length: 13 amino acids. In DNA form, the CDR3 reads TGTGCCAGTAGGATGACAGGGGGCCAAGGCTACACCTTC. Encoded protein: CASRMTGGQGYTF.

This chain connects TRBV6-7 to TRBJ1-1; 7 bases align to TRBD1. TRBV6-7 is an open reading frame, and its role is uncertain. The CDR3 covers 16 residues. Germline trimming cut 0 bases from V and 0 bases from J; bases unmatched to any gene: 4. In DNA, the CDR3 is TGTGCCAGCAGTTACTCGAACGGGACAGTGAACACTGAAGCTTTCTTT. It translates to CASSYSNGTVNTEAFF.

The rearrangement joins TRBV7-8 to TRBJ2-3; 9 bases match TRBD2. Trimming at V came to 3 bases and at J to 3 bases, leaving 10 bases not matched to a gene. The germline gives CDR1 SGHVS, CDR2 FQNEAQ. The CDR3 covers 17 residues. The CDR3 coding sequence is TGTGCCAGCAGCTTCCTTATAGCGGGAGCGGGGACAGATACGCAGTATTTT. It translates to CASSFLIAGAGTDTQYF. The entire variable domain, with the rest obtained from reference TRBV7-8 and TRBJ2-3, is as follows: GAGVSQSPRYKVAKRGQDVALRCDPISGHVSLFWYQQALGQGPEFLTYFQNEAQLDKSGLPSDRFFAERPEGSVSTLKIQRTQQEDSAVYLCASSFLIAGAGTDTQYFGPGTRLTVL.

The chain employs TRBV19 and TRBJ2-1, with 13 bases aligning to TRBD2. The CDR3 runs to 17 residues. The junction had 9 bases not matched to a gene; V was cut back by 1 base and J by 9 bases. The V gene's germline CDR1 is LNHDA and CDR2 SQIVND (reference sequence). In DNA form, the CDR3 reads TGTGCCAGTAGTATAGGGTCACTAGCGGGGGGGCATGGTGAGCAGTTCTTC. It is translated as CASSIGSLAGGHGEQFF.

The rearrangement uses TRBV10-2 and TRBJ2-7; tentative D call: TRBD2 (6 bases). The V and J ends lost 4 bases and 7 bases respectively, with 14 bases between them. Germline V lookup: CDR1 WSHSY, CDR2 SAAADI. There are 13 residues in the CDR3. The CDR3: CASSAAGTWEQYF. CDR3 bases: TGCGCCAGCAGTGCCGCGGGGACGTGGGAGCAGTACTTC.

This rearrangement joins TRBV28 to TRBJ2-1, with TRBD2 identical over 12 bases. CDR3 length: 17 amino acids. From germline, CDR1 is MDHEN and CDR2 SYDVKM. Trimming removed 7 bases from V and 1 base from J; junction bases left unmatched: 8. The CDR3 region is CASTSTSGRRSYNEQFF. CDR3 sequence (DNA): TGTGCCAGCACCTCGACTAGCGGGAGACGGTCCTACAATGAGCAGTTCTTC.

This chain connects TRBV4-1 to TRBJ2-2, with D possibly being TRBD2 (5 bases). This CDR3 is 14 amino acids long. Trimming took 4 bases from V and 4 from J, leaving 10 bases between them. Germline CDR1 MGHRA, CDR2 YSYEKL. Here the CDR3 reads CASSLEGSTGELFF. Here the CDR3 DNA reads TGCGCCAGCAGCCTCGAGGGTTCCACCGGGGAGCTGTTTTTT.

The V and J genes are TRBV5-1 and TRBJ2-2; D is perhaps TRBD2 (5 bases). Germline loops: CDR1 SGHRS, CDR2 YFSETQ. The CDR3 runs 16 residues. Trimming took off 2 bases at V and 2 bases at J, with 13 bases between the two ends. CDR3 DNA: TGCGCCAGCAGCTTCACGGGAAATCCCAACACCGGGGAGCTGTTTTTT. Its translation: CASSFTGNPNTGELFF.

The rearrangement uses TRBV29-1 and TRBJ2-5, with 11 nucleotides matching TRBD2. J was trimmed by 2 bases and V by 4 bases; bases with no gene match: 6. The CDR3 extends over 15 amino acids. CDR1 is SQVTM, CDR2 ANQGSEA, per germline. CDR3 DNA sequence: TGCAGCGTTGCACCGACTAGCGGGGTGCAAGAGACCCAGTACTTC. This codes for CSVAPTSGVQETQYF.

This chain links TRBV19 with TRBJ2-7; 10 nucleotides agree with TRBD1. V gave up 4 bases and J gave up 4 bases; unmatched junction bases: 7. CDR1 is LNHDA, CDR2 SQIVND, per germline (reference sequence). This CDR3 region has 15 residues. The CDR3: CASSRDRGSPYEQYF. As DNA, the CDR3 is TGTGCCAGTAGTAGGGACAGGGGATCTCCTTACGAGCAGTACTTC.

The chain has TRBV10-3 and TRBJ1-2; TRBD1 agrees at 9 bases. V lost 11 bases, J lost 6 bases, and 10 bases stayed unmatched. In germline, CDR1 is ENHRY, CDR2 SYGVKD. The CDR3 runs to 13 residues. The CDR3 here is CAARTGEGDGYTF. CDR3 sequence (DNA): TGTGCCGCTCGGACAGGGGAAGGGGATGGCTACACCTTC.

This chain connects TRBV9 to TRBJ2-2, with 8 positions matching TRBD2. CDR1 is SGDLS and CDR2 is YYNGEE in the germline V gene. V was clipped by 2 bases and J by 5 bases; unmatched bases: 5. The CDR3 has 15 residues. The CDR3 is CASSVLAGPTGELFF. The CDR3 DNA is TGTGCCAGCAGCGTGCTAGCGGGTCCTACCGGGGAGCTGTTTTTT. Full variable domain (outside the CDR3, taken from reference TRBV9 and TRBJ2-2): DSGVTQTPKHLITATGQRVTLRCSPRSGDLSVYWYQQSLDQGLQFLIQYYNGEERAKGNILERFSAQQFPDLHSELNLSSLELGDSALYFCASSVLAGPTGELFFGEGSRLTVL.

The chain uses TRBV27 and TRBJ1-4; tentatively, D is TRBD1 (6 bases). Germline V lookup: CDR1 MNHEY, CDR2 SMNVEV (reference sequence). With 5 bases removed from V and 0 bases from J, the gap between germline ends came to 13 bases. The CDR3 sequence is 16 residues long. The CDR3 sequence: CASSAGDRSTNEKLFF. Here the CDR3 DNA reads TGTGCCAGCAGTGCCGGCGACAGGTCAACTAATGAAAAACTGTTTTTT.

This clone came up a few times. As DNA, the CDR3 is TGTGCCAGCAGTGAAAGAGGGTTTTATAGCAATCAGCCCCAGCATTTT. Its translation: CASSERGFYSNQPQHF. This chain joins TRBV6-1 and TRBJ1-5; no clear D. V lost 2 bases and J lost 0, with 11 bases in between. CDR1 is MNHNS and CDR2 is SASEGT in the germline V gene. This CDR3 contains 16 residues.

The chain has TRBV9 and TRBJ2-3, with TRBD2 matching 8 bases. Germline trimming cut 0 bases from V and 2 bases from J; bases unmatched to any gene: 5. Germline CDR1 and CDR2: SGDLS and YYNGEE. The CDR3 is made up of 16 amino acids. CDR3 in DNA: TGTGCCAGCAGCGTAGGGCCGGGACTAGACACAGATACGCAGTATTTT. This gives the protein CASSVGPGLDTDTQYF.

This clone was found once. This chain connects TRBV10-3 to TRBJ1-1; unclear D gene. The length of the CDR3 is 17 residues. Per germline, CDR1 ENHRY and CDR2 SYGVKD. With 0 bases removed from V and 4 bases from J, the gap between germline ends came to 18 bases. In DNA form, the CDR3 reads TGTGCCATCAGTGAGTCTTCGGGATGGGCAGGATCCACTGAAGCTTTCTTT. This sequence encodes CAISESSGWAGSTEAFF.

The rearrangement links TRBV19 to TRBJ1-5; a weak D match, TRBD1 (5 bases). The CDR3 has 14 residues. Trimming left V 0 bases short and J 5 bases short, with 8 bases between. CDR1 is LNHDA, CDR2 SQIVND, per germline (reference sequence). The DNA of the CDR3 is TGTGCCAGTAGTATAGATCAGGGTTATCAGCCCCAGCATTTT. Amino acids: CASSIDQGYQPQHF.

This chain joins TRBV30 and TRBJ2-3; 9 bases agree with TRBD2. The junction had 7 bases not matched to a gene; V was cut back by 0 bases and J by 3 bases. The V gene's germline CDR1 is GTSNPN and CDR2 SVGIG (reference sequence). CDR3 size: 16 residues. CDR3 sequence reads: CAWSVVSGSGTDTQYF. As DNA, the CDR3 is TGTGCCTGGAGTGTAGTTAGCGGGAGTGGGACAGATACGCAGTATTTT. The variable domain in full, completed from reference TRBV30 and TRBJ2-3, reads SQTIHQWPATLVQPVGSPLSLECTVEGTSNPNLYWYRQAAGRGLQLLFYSVGIGQISSEVPQNLSASRPQDRQFILSSKKLLLSDSGFYLCAWSVVSGSGTDTQYFGPGTRLTVL.

The chain couples TRBV19 to TRBJ2-5, with 12 bases lining up with TRBD2. V dropped 1 base and J dropped 2; count of bases not matched to a gene: 2. This CDR3 spans 16 amino acids. Germline V gene data show CDR1 as LNHDA and CDR2 as SQIVND (reference sequence). CDR3 amino acids: CASSIVLAGGQETQYF. CDR3 in DNA: TGTGCCAGTAGTATAGTACTAGCGGGAGGTCAAGAGACCCAGTACTTC.

This chain connects TRBV29-1 to TRBJ2-7; 10 bases agree with TRBD2. Unmatched junction bases numbered 7, after V lost 4 bases and J lost 7 bases. Germline V lookup: CDR1 SQVTM, CDR2 ANQGSEA. This CDR3 spans 13 amino acids. CDR3 residues: CSVARLAGVEQYF. CDR3 coding DNA: TGCAGCGTTGCGCGGCTAGCGGGAGTTGAGCAGTACTTC.

This chain connects TRBV7-3 to TRBJ2-2; TRBD2 is a possible D gene (6 bases). There are 15 residues in the CDR3. With 6 bases removed from V and 3 bases from J, the gap between germline ends came to 14 bases. Germline loops: CDR1 SGHTA, CDR2 FQGTGA. The CDR3: CASRVIGGDTGELFF. DNA for the CDR3: TGTGCCAGCAGGGTCATCGGGGGTGACACCGGGGAGCTGTTTTTT. The variable domain in full, completed from reference TRBV7-3 and TRBJ2-2, reads GAGVSQTPSNKVTEKGKYVELRCDPISGHTALYWYRQSLGQGPEFLIYFQGTGAADDSGLPNDRFFAVRPEGSVSTLKIQRTERGDSAVYLCASRVIGGDTGELFFGEGSRLTVL.

The chain recombines TRBV30 with TRBJ1-3; TRBD1 aligns across 7 bases. This CDR3 is built from 15 residues. V gave up 0 bases and J gave up 0 bases; unmatched junction bases: 2. CDR1 is GTSNPN and CDR2 is SVGIG in the germline V gene (reference sequence). CDR3 in DNA: TGTGCCTGGAGTGTACGGGACAGCTCTGGAAACACCATATATTTT. Translating it yields CAWSVRDSSGNTIYF. Combining the CDR3 with reference TRBV30 and TRBJ1-3 gives the whole variable domain SQTIHQWPATLVQPVGSPLSLECTVEGTSNPNLYWYRQAAGRGLQLLFYSVGIGQISSEVPQNLSASRPQDRQFILSSKKLLLSDSGFYLCAWSVRDSSGNTIYFGEGSWLTVV.

The DNA for the CDR3 is TGTGCCAGCAGCAATGCCGGGAACGAGCAGTACTTC. It encodes CASSNAGNEQYF. The V call is TRBV21-1, the J call TRBJ2-7; the table calls TRBD2, which could not be checked here. TRBV21-1 is shown as a pseudogene. This CDR3 region has 12 residues.

V usage is TRBV4-3 and J usage is TRBJ1-2, with a tentative D call TRBD1 (5 bases). Trimming cost V 0 bases and J 3 bases, with 11 bases left between them. Germline CDR1 LGHNA, CDR2 YSLEER. The CDR3 totals 15 residues. The CDR3 sequence: CASSQEGRGDYGYTF. The CDR3 DNA reads TGCGCCAGCAGCCAAGAGGGTAGGGGCGACTATGGCTACACCTTC.